This TCR beta chain is drawn from a study of cytomegalovirus exposure and HLA in healthy donors. Study-wide results and caveats: Later analysis identified a missense DCLRE1C variant that was linked to TCR beta V- and J-gene trimming. CMV serostatus stood as the only immune exposure information on hand.

The junction had 6 bases not matched to a gene; V was cut back by 5 bases and J by 3 bases. The CDR3 has 15 amino acids. Germline V gene lookup returns CDR1 SGHVS and CDR2 FNYEAQ. With 60 Vbeta and 13 Jbeta primers, the PCR was carried out. Profiled with immunoSEQ multiplex PCR; TCRdb holds only in-frame clones, not every one. The sample holds some 160,000 clones, 75% to 90% seen once. About this clone itself: What it binds is not known.

This sequence joins TRBV7-6 and TRBJ1-5, with TRBD1 identical over 8 bases. Sequences were obtained from PBMCs. The origin of this receptor is a woman aged 18-30 years in good health and CMV-seronegative. The CDR3 DNA reads TGTGCCAGCAGCCGATCAGGGGGCATCAATCAGCCCCAGCATTTT. Its translation: CASSRSGGINQPQHF. Based on the CDR3 plus reference TRBV7-6 and TRBJ1-5, the full variable domain is GAGVSQSPRYKVTKRGQDVALRCDPISGHVSLYWYRQALGQGPEFLTYFNYEAQQDKSGLPNDRFSAERPEGSISTLTIQRTEQRDSAMYRCASSRSGGINQPQHFGDGTRLSIL.